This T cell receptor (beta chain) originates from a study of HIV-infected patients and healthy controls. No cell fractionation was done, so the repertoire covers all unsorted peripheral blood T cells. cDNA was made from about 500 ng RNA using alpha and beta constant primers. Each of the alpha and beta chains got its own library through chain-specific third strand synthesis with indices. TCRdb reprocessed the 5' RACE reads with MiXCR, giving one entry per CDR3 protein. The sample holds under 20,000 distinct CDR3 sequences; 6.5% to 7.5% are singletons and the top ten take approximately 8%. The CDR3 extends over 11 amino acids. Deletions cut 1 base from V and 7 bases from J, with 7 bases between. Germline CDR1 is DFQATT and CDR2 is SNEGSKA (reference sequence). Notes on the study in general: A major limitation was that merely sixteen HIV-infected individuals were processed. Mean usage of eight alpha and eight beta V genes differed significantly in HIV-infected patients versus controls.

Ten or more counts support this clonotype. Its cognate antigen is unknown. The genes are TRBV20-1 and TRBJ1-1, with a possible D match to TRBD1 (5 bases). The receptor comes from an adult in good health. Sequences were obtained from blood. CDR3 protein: CSARVGREAFF. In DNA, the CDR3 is TGCAGTGCTAGAGTGGGACGTGAAGCTTTCTTT.